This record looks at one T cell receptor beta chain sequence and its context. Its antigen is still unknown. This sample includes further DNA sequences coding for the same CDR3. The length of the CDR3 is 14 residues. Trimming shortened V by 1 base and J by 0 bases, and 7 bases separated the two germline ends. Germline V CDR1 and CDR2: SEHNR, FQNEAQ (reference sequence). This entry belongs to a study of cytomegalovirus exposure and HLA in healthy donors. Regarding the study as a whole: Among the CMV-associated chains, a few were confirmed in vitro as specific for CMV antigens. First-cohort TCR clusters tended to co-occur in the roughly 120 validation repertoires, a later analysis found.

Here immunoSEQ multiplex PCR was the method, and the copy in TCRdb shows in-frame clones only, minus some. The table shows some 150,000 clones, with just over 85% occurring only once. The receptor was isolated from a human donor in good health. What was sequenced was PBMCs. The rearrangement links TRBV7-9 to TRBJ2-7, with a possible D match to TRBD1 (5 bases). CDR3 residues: CASSLGQSSYEQYF. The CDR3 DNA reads TGTGCCAGCAGCTTAGGACAGAGCTCCTACGAGCAGTACTTC.